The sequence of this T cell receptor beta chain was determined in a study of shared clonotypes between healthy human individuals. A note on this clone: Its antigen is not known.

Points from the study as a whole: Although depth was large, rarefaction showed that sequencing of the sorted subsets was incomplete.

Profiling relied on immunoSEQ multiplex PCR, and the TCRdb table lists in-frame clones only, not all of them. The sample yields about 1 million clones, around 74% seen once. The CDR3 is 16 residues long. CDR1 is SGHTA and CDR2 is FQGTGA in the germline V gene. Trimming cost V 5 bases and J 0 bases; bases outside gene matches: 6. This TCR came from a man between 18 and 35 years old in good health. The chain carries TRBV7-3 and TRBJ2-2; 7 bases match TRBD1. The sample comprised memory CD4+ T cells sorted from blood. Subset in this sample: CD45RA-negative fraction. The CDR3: CASSLTGTANTGELFF. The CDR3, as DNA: TGTGCCAGCAGCCTGACCGGGACAGCGAACACCGGGGAGCTGTTTTTT.